Reported below is one T cell receptor (beta chain). Measured with immunoSEQ multiplex PCR; TCRdb has only the in-frame clones, and not every one. The table includes over 100,000 clones, under 85% detected once. This entry comes from a study of blood T cell repertoires in COVID-19. V was cut by 6 bases and J by 8 bases, with 19 bases left in between. CDR3 length: 14 amino acids. The germline V gene encodes CDR1 SEHNR and CDR2 FQNEAQ (reference sequence). J is TRBJ1-1 and V is TRBV7-9, with a possible D match to TRBD1 (6 bases). Sequences were obtained from peripheral blood. This receptor was taken from a woman aged 60-75 years with acute or convalescent COVID-19. CDR3 coding DNA: TGTGCCAGCAGGCGGGGGGGCGGCCGGCCCGAAGCTTTCTTT. It yields the protein CASRRGGGRPEAFF.